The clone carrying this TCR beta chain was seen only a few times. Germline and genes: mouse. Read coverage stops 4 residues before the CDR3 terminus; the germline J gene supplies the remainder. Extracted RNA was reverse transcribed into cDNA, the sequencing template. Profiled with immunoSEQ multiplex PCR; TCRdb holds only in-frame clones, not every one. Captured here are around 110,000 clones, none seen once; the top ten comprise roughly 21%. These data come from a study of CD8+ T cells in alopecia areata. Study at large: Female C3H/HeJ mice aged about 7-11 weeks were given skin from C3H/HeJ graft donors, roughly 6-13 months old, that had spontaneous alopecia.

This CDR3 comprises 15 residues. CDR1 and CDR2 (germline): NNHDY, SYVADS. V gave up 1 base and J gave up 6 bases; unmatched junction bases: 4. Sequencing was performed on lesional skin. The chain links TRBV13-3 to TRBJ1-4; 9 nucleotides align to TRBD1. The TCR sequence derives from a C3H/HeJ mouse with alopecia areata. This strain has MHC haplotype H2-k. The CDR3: CASSDRTGVYERLFF. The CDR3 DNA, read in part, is TGTGCCAGCAGTGATAGGACAGGGGTTTACGAA.